This entry lists 8 T cell receptor beta chains sequenced from one sample in a study of read filtering for tumor transcriptome and immune sequencing. The library was built from around 380 ng RNA with molecular barcoded adaptors for alpha/delta and beta/gamma chains. TCRdb recomputed calls from the reads with MiXCR, one row per CDR3 protein. The sample shows roughly 61,000 distinct CDR3 sequences, approximately 13% of them seen only once. Sequenced input: a population of CD138-negative cells sorted from bone marrow. These TCRs come from a donor at least 40 years old with multiple myeloma.

This clonotype was observed many times. This chain connects TRBV19 to TRBJ2-2, with TRBD1 matching 7 bases. This CDR3 spans 15 amino acids. Losses at the gene ends were 6 bases for V and 0 bases for J; bases not matched to a gene: 4. Germline CDR1 is LNHDA and CDR2 is SQIVND (reference sequence). CDR3 protein: CASSRDRANTGELFF. The DNA for the CDR3 is TGTGCCAGTAGCAGAGACAGGGCGAACACCGGGGAGCTGTTTTTT. The full variable domain, completed using reference TRBV19 and TRBJ2-2, is DGGITQSPKYLFRKEGQNVTLSCEQNLNHDAMYWYRQDPGQGLRLIYYSQIVNDFQKGDIAEGYSVSREKKESFPLTVTSAQKNPTAFYLCASSRDRANTGELFFGEGSRLTVL.

This clonotype was found many times. The gene calls are TRBV7-2 and TRBJ1-1; D is perhaps TRBD1 (5 bases). Between the trimmed V and J ends, which lost 5 bases and 5 bases, there was a span of 21 bases. In germline, CDR1 is SGHTA, CDR2 FQGNSA. The CDR3 sequence is 16 residues long. The CDR3 reads CASSPTSSREGTEAFF. CDR3 bases: TGTGCCAGCAGCCCCACCTCTTCCAGGGAGGGGACTGAAGCTTTCTTT.

Concerning this clonotype: Being one base from a much bigger clone, this may be a read error. The genes are TRBV11-2 and TRBJ2-1; 7 bases are a match to TRBD1. The CDR3 is 13 amino acids. From germline, CDR1 is SGHAT and CDR2 FQNNGV. V shed 5 bases, J shed 6 bases, and the junction held 4 bases outside the gene matches. The DNA for the CDR3 is TGTGCCAGCAGCCGGGGACAGAGCAATGAGCAGTTCTTC. Translation gives CASSRGQSNEQFF. The complete variable domain, with remaining parts taken from reference TRBV11-2 and TRBJ2-1, reads EAGVAQSPRYKIIEKRQSVAFWCNPISGHATLYWYQQILGQGPKLLIQFQNNGVVDDSQLPKDRFSAERLKGVDSTLKIQPAKLEDSAVYLCASSRGQSNEQFFGPGTRLTVL.

This clonotype was found many times. The chain is built from TRBV13 and TRBJ2-1; D is possibly TRBD2 (5 bases). The CDR3 is made up of 19 amino acids. V was shortened by 5 bases and J by 6 bases, with 29 bases between the two germline ends. The V gene's germline CDR1 is PRHDT and CDR2 FYEKMQ (reference sequence). The CDR3 is CASSPQAERVNPAFNEQFF. The CDR3 bases are TGTGCCAGCAGCCCACAAGCGGAAAGAGTGAATCCCGCGTTCAATGAGCAGTTCTTC.

This clonotype was counted at least ten times. This chain joins TRBV5-1 and TRBJ1-1; D may be TRBD1 (5 bases). CDR1 and CDR2 (germline): SGHRS, YFSETQ. This CDR3 is built from 14 residues. With 1 base removed from V and 4 bases from J, the gap between germline ends came to 11 bases. The CDR3 nucleotides are TGCGCCAGCAGCTTGTACGCAGGGAGCACTGAAGCTTTCTTT. This gives the protein CASSLYAGSTEAFF. The full variable domain, in which reference TRBV5-1 and TRBJ1-1 provide the parts outside the CDR3, is KAGVTQTPRYLIKTRGQQVTLSCSPISGHRSVSWYQQTPGQGLQFLFEYFSETQRNKGNFPGRFSGRQFSNSRSEMNVSTLELGDSALYLCASSLYAGSTEAFFGQGTRLTVV.

This clonotype was recorded many times. The gene calls are TRBV6-5 and TRBJ2-1, with 7 bases matching TRBD1. The CDR3 runs to 14 residues. Germline V gives CDR1 MNHEY, CDR2 SVGAGI. The V segment lost 2 bases and the J segment 8 bases; nucleotides outside the gene matches: 6. In DNA, the CDR3 is TGTGCCAGCAGTTACGAGGGACAGTTGGATGAGCAGTTCTTC. The encoded protein is CASSYEGQLDEQFF.

To note about this clonotype: A clone one base away is much larger, so this may be a read error. J is TRBJ2-2 and V is TRBV11-3; tentatively, D is TRBD2 (6 bases). This CDR3 has 16 residues. Germline V gene lookup returns CDR1 SGHNT and CDR2 YENEEA. The V end lost 11 bases, the J end lost 4 bases, and 23 bases lay between the germline ends. The CDR3: CAGTTSQGSGTGELFF. CDR3 coding DNA: TGTGCCGGCACCACATCTCAGGGTAGCGGCACCGGGGAGCTGTTTTTT.

The chain links TRBV2 to TRBJ2-1; 8 bases align to TRBD2. This CDR3 is 19 amino acids long. V gave up 3 bases and J gave up 0 bases; unmatched junction bases: 13. Germline V CDR1 and CDR2: SNHLY, FYNNEI. CDR3 sequence reads: CASSDPHGAGGLSYNEQFF. CDR3 bases: TGTGCCAGCAGTGACCCCCACGGCGCGGGGGGCCTCTCCTACAATGAGCAGTTCTTC. Supplemented by reference TRBV2 and TRBJ2-1, the full variable domain reads EPEVTQTPSHQVTQMGQEVILRCVPISNHLYFYWYRQILGQKVEFLVSFYNNEISEKSEIFDDQFSVERPDGSNFTLKIRSTKLEDSAMYFCASSDPHGAGGLSYNEQFFGPGTRLTVL.